Below, 20 T cell receptor beta chains from the same sample are listed, as sequenced in a study of blood T cells in healthy people across ages. Primers used in a second PCR of about 7 to 12 cycles were a sample-barcoded 5' primer and a J-beta primer mix. TCRdb reanalysed the 5' RACE reads using MiXCR and keeps one entry per CDR3 protein. The table includes 1.8 million or so distinct CDR3 sequences, 30% to 40% detected once. The sample was blood. The receptors here all came from a human donor in good health.

In its sample, this clonotype was seen a few times. The chain has TRBV28 and TRBJ1-5; D is uncertain. The V and J ends lost 3 bases and 6 bases respectively, with 3 bases between them. This CDR3 has 11 amino acids. Germline CDR1 is MDHEN and CDR2 is SYDVKM. The CDR3 coding sequence is TGTGCCAGCAGTTTGTTTCAGCCCCAGCATTTT. It yields the protein CASSLFQPQHF. The full variable domain, in which reference TRBV28 and TRBJ1-5 provide the parts outside the CDR3, is DVKVTQSSRYLVKRTGEKVFLECVQDMDHENMFWYRQDPGLGLRLIYFSYDVKMKEKGDIPEGYSVSREKKERFSLILESASTNQTSMYLCASSLFQPQHFGDGTRLSIL.

This clonotype was observed at least ten times. The chain has TRBV29-1 and TRBJ2-6; the D is unclear. This CDR3 has 13 residues. The germline V and J ends were trimmed by 5 bases and 0 bases, with 5 bases remaining between them. CDR1 and CDR2 (germline): SQVTM, ANQGSEA. CDR3 nucleotide sequence: TGCAGCGTTATTCGCTCTGGGGCCAACGTCCTGACTTTC. Translating it yields CSVIRSGANVLTF.

The chain recombines TRBV9 with TRBJ2-5; D ambiguous. Per the germline V gene, CDR1 is SGDLS and CDR2 is YYNGEE. The CDR3 has 16 residues. The V end was cut by 0 bases, the J end by 2 bases, with 14 bases between. This CDR3 reads CASSVVASVVQETQYF. The CDR3 DNA reads TGTGCCAGCAGCGTAGTGGCTAGTGTGGTGCAAGAGACCCAGTACTTC.

V gene TRBV20-1 combines with J gene TRBJ2-5; D not certain. Judging by the DNA end, TRBJ2-7 fits better; the J call may be wrong. The V gene's germline CDR1 is DFQATT and CDR2 SNEGSKA (reference sequence). The CDR3 extends over 13 amino acids. DNA of the CDR3: TGCAGTGCCACTCCTAGTCCCGACTACGAGCAGTACTTC. Protein: CSATPSPDYEQYF.

V usage is TRBV7-8 and J usage is TRBJ2-7, with D uncertain. CDR1 and CDR2 from the germline V gene are SGHVS and FQNEAQ. Trimming stripped 5 bases from V and 2 bases from J, with 19 bases between. The CDR3 contains 16 residues. The CDR3: CASSPLGIAATYEQYF. The CDR3 DNA reads TGTGCCAGCAGCCCCCTTGGGATTGCCGCTACCTACGAGCAGTACTTC. Filled out from reference TRBV7-8 and TRBJ2-7, the complete variable domain reads GAGVSQSPRYKVAKRGQDVALRCDPISGHVSLFWYQQALGQGPEFLTYFQNEAQLDKSGLPSDRFFAERPEGSVSTLKIQRTQQEDSAVYLCASSPLGIAATYEQYFGPGTRLTVT.

The V gene is TRBV27, the J gene TRBJ1-5, with TRBD1 identical over 7 bases. The CDR3 length is 15 residues. The V gene end was trimmed by 6 bases and the J gene end by 2 bases; junction bases not matched to a gene: 7. In germline, CDR1 is MNHEY, CDR2 SMNVEV (reference sequence). This CDR3 is CASRMIGTGNQPQHF. The CDR3 bases are TGTGCCAGCAGGATGATCGGGACAGGCAATCAGCCCCAGCATTTT.

This chain connects TRBV12-3 or TRBV12-4 to TRBJ1-2, with TRBD1 matching 10 bases. The CDR3 sequence is 17 residues long. V gave up 6 bases and J gave up 6 bases; unmatched junction bases: 16. The CDR3 is CASSFSWGGQGRNGYTF. The CDR3, as DNA: TGTGCCAGCAGCTTTTCCTGGGGGGGACAGGGGCGTAATGGCTACACCTTC.

V gene TRBV7-2 combines with J gene TRBJ2-7; the D gene is possibly TRBD1 (6 bases). Trimming took off 4 bases at V and 1 base at J, with 14 bases between the two ends. The germline CDR1 and CDR2 sequences are SGHTA and FQGNSA. The CDR3 covers 15 residues. The CDR3 region has the DNA TGTGCCAGCAGCTCCCGGGACACTTTATCCTACGAGCAGTACTTC. It translates to CASSSRDTLSYEQYF.

The chain is built from TRBV20-1 and TRBJ1-2; 9 nucleotides align to TRBD1. Per germline, CDR1 DFQATT and CDR2 SNEGSKA (reference sequence). The CDR3 consists of 16 residues. Trimming removed 5 bases from V and 3 bases from J; junction bases left unmatched: 13. The CDR3, as DNA: TGCAGTGCTCAAAATCCTACGGGACAGGGTGACTATGGCTACACCTTC. As protein: CSAQNPTGQGDYGYTF.

About this clonotype itself: Its ends do not fully match the called genes, so a read error is possible. This chain joins TRBV6-5 and TRBJ2-3; D remains ambiguous. CDR1 and CDR2 (germline): MNHEY, SVGAGI. The CDR3 length is 15 residues. The DNA of the CDR3 is TGTGCAAGCAATCCACAGAACGGTTTCTGGGATACGCAGTATTTT. Amino acids: CASNPQNGFWDTQYF.

This clonotype was found a few times. The chain joins TRBV28 to TRBJ2-7; perhaps TRBD1 as D (5 bases). V lost 3 bases and J lost 2, with 11 bases in between. The CDR3 totals 14 residues. The germline V gene has CDR1 MDHEN and CDR2 SYDVKM. The CDR3 nucleotides are TGTGCCAGCAGTTTCGGCGCAGGGACCTACGAGCAGTACTTC. This sequence encodes CASSFGAGTYEQYF.

This clonotype was found a few times. This chain joins TRBV9 and TRBJ1-1; unclear D gene. The CDR3 runs 14 residues. The V gene lost 0 bases and the J gene lost 0 bases, with 6 bases spanning the gap. Germline CDR1 is SGDLS and CDR2 is YYNGEE. This CDR3 is CASSVETVNTEAFF. Here the CDR3 DNA reads TGTGCCAGCAGCGTAGAAACAGTGAACACTGAAGCTTTCTTT.

This chain links TRBV20-1 with TRBJ1-1, with TRBD1 as a possible D gene (6 bases). The CDR3 has 19 residues. The ends were cut back, 2 bases at V and 11 bases at J, with 36 bases in the middle. Germline CDR1 and CDR2: DFQATT and SNEGSKA (reference sequence). The CDR3: CSARPYSGSDYRAQSDAFF. The CDR3, as DNA: TGCAGTGCTAGACCATACTCAGGATCAGATTACAGGGCCCAGAGCGATGCTTTCTTT.

The V call is TRBV10-3, the J call TRBJ2-5; D unclear. Trimming removed 7 bases at V and 2 bases at J, with 11 bases between. Germline lookup yields CDR1 ENHRY and CDR2 SYGVKD. The CDR3 runs to 13 residues. The CDR3 loop is CAIKMPTQETQYF. In DNA form, the CDR3 reads TGTGCCATCAAGATGCCCACACAAGAGACCCAGTACTTC.

Here the CDR3 reads CSARDRGGSNTEAFF. Here the CDR3 DNA reads TGCAGTGCTAGAGATCGAGGGGGCTCGAACACTGAAGCTTTCTTT. The gene calls are TRBV20-1 and TRBJ1-1; 7 bases align to TRBD1. The CDR3 is 15 residues long. In germline, CDR1 is DFQATT, CDR2 SNEGSKA (reference sequence). Trimming at V came to 0 bases and at J to 1 base, leaving 5 bases not matched to a gene.

This clonotype has just a few counts. V usage is TRBV10-3 and J usage is TRBJ1-1, with 10 bases lining up with TRBD1. CDR1 ENHRY and CDR2 SYGVKD come from the germline V gene. After removal of 6 bases from V and 7 bases from J, the junction contained 5 bases not matched to a gene. The CDR3 sequence is 13 residues long. The CDR3: CAIRPGTGVEAFF. The CDR3, as DNA: TGTGCCATCAGACCCGGGACAGGGGTTGAAGCTTTCTTT.

V gene TRBV6-4 combines with J gene TRBJ2-1; tentatively, D is TRBD2 (5 bases). This CDR3 region has 12 residues. The germline V and J ends were trimmed by 5 bases and 11 bases, with 13 bases remaining between them. The V gene's germline CDR1 is MRHNA and CDR2 SNTAGT. In nucleotides, the CDR3 is TGTGCCAGCAGTAAAGACCGGGGTAAGCAGTTCTTC. This gives the protein CASSKDRGKQFF.

This clonotype was recorded a few times. The chain uses TRBV29-1 and TRBJ1-1, with D perhaps TRBD1 (5 bases). Germline V gene sequence: CDR1 SQVTM, CDR2 ANQGSEA. The V end lost 0 bases, the J end lost 6 bases, and 14 bases lay between the germline ends. This CDR3 contains 14 residues. The CDR3: CSVEDHGAGPEAFF. CDR3 in DNA: TGCAGCGTTGAAGATCATGGGGCAGGGCCTGAAGCTTTCTTT.

This sequence joins TRBV29-1 and TRBJ1-5; D perhaps matches TRBD1 (5 bases). In germline, CDR1 is SQVTM, CDR2 ANQGSEA. The germline V and J ends were trimmed by 7 bases and 5 bases, with 21 bases remaining between them. CDR3 length: 15 residues. As DNA, the CDR3 is TGCAGCGGGGGGACTCGGGCCCCTTGGCATCAGCCCCAGCATTTT. Translation: CSGGTRAPWHQPQHF.

There are a few counts of this clonotype. The chain uses TRBV5-1 and TRBJ2-7; D is uncertain. V was cut by 7 bases and J by 3 bases, with 17 bases left in between. The CDR3 consists of 14 residues. CDR1 is SGHRS, CDR2 YFSETQ, per germline. The CDR3 sequence: CASSLITSHYEQYF. The CDR3 DNA reads as TGCGCCAGCTCCCTCATAACATCGCACTACGAGCAGTACTTC.